This T cell receptor (beta chain) comes out of a study of blood T cell repertoires in COVID-19. The wider study: COVID-19 samples, acute and convalescent, were from the United States, Italy and Spain. The cDNA or gDNA used as material had been derived from T cells, B-cell-depleted T cells, or PBMCs.

Germline V CDR1 and CDR2: MNHEY, SVGAGI. Trimming removed 2 bases from V and 3 bases from J, with 17 bases in between. This CDR3 is built from 16 residues. Study processing details: Counts of nucleated cells, estimated from reference gene primer amplification, were obtained. Sequenced by immunoSEQ multiplex PCR; TCRdb stores in-frame clones only, minus some. That table supplies the V and J calls and clone size; D and trimming were determined from the DNA. The table records approximately 220,000 clones, 88% of them present only once. The clonotype originates from a woman aged 25-40 years who had recovered from COVID-19. Material: PBMCs or T cells enriched from blood (not recorded which). The chain uses TRBV6-5 and TRBJ2-7; D is perhaps TRBD1 (5 bases). CDR3 sequence (DNA): TGTGCCAGCAGTTACCCCGGTGGGCAGGGTAACTACGAGCAGTACTTC. This gives the protein CASSYPGGQGNYEQYF.